The T cell receptor (beta chain) under discussion was sequenced for a study of identical twins. Study-level points and caveats: Cord blood's abundant beta clonotypes had fewer insertions, unlike memory repertoires. Without tracking the same donors, conclusions rested on cross-sectional statistical analysis. For monozygotic twins, models underestimated out-of-frame TCR alpha sharing.

This clonotype has a count of ten or more. Antigen unknown. Template switching introduced a universal primer site, and the cDNA bore unique molecular identifiers. One entry per CDR3 protein results from TCRdb running MiXCR on the 5' RACE reads. The top ten clones hold roughly 1.8% of a sample with roughly 690,000 distinct CDR3 sequences, 5.5% to 7.5% of them seen once. The clonotype comes from a man younger than 35 in good health. The sample taken for sequencing was naive T cells sorted from blood.

The DNA for the CDR3 is TGTGCCACCGGTATCCCAGGACGTACGCAGTATTTT. It is translated as CATGIPGRTQYF. V usage is TRBV15 and J usage is TRBJ2-3; no clear D. The V end lost 8 bases, the J end lost 8 bases, and 14 bases lay between the germline ends. This CDR3 comprises 12 residues. Germline V CDR1 and CDR2: LNHNV, YYDKDF (reference sequence).